The T cell receptor beta chain under discussion was sequenced for a study of cytomegalovirus exposure and HLA in healthy donors. Looking at the study overall: Counted in an early data release were tens of millions of unique TCRs from HLA-typed donors.

Samples came from healthy bone marrow donors. In the PCR, 60 Vbeta and 13 Jbeta primers were used. This table comes from immunoSEQ multiplex PCR, and its TCRdb copy is limited to in-frame clones, with some not included. The sample records some 96,000 clones, approximately 76% being singletons. This clone was observed a few times. The CDR3 contains 13 residues. Germline CDR1 SGHVS, CDR2 FNYEAQ. V lost 5 bases and J lost 11, with 15 bases in between. This chain links TRBV7-6 with TRBJ1-4; D not certain. The material sequenced was PBMCs. The clonotype originates from a woman between 55 and 75 years old in good health and CMV-seropositive. Here the CDR3 DNA reads TGTGCCAGCAGCCCGACCGAGGCAATTAAACTGTTTTTT. This codes for CASSPTEAIKLFF.